The 32 T cell receptor beta chains below come from one sample, sequenced in a study of post-analysis software for immune sequencing data. Built from TCR beta cDNA, the libraries had unique molecular identifiers in them. A single record per CDR3 protein comes from TCRdb applying MiXCR to the PCR reads. This table holds a few hundred thousand distinct CDR3 sequences, around 40% found once. For these TCRs, the target antigens are not known. Whole-study findings and limits: Compared with controls, patients had more of 4 or 5 TRBV segments, including TRBV5-6, TRBV5-1 and TRBV20-1.

The sequenced sample was blood. These receptors all stem from a girl aged 10 to 17 with multiple sclerosis.

CDR3 in amino acids: CASSLVGTGFYEQYF. The DNA of the CDR3 is TGTGCCAGCAGTTTAGTCGGGACAGGGTTCTACGAGCAGTACTTC. This sequence joins TRBV12-3 or TRBV12-4 and TRBJ2-4; 9 nucleotides match TRBD1. The DNA end is a closer match to TRBJ2-7, so the J assignment may be wrong. CDR3 length: 15 amino acids.

This clonotype came up a few times. The chain has TRBV4-1 and TRBJ2-1; D is tentatively TRBD1 or TRBD2 (5 bases each). This CDR3 region has 18 residues. From germline, CDR1 is MGHRA and CDR2 YSYEKL. The V and J ends lost 1 base and 2 bases respectively, with 18 bases between them. The CDR3 nucleotides read TGCGCCAGCAGCCAAGTGGCCGGGGAACAGGCACCCTACAATGAGCAGTTCTTC. This codes for CASSQVAGEQAPYNEQFF.

This clonotype was seen only once. This sequence joins TRBV18 and TRBJ2-3; TRBD2 aligns across 8 bases. This CDR3 spans 17 amino acids. V lost 2 bases to trimming and J lost 5 bases; unmatched junction nucleotides: 12. Looked up from germline, CDR1 is KGHSH and CDR2 is LQKENI. The CDR3 region has the DNA TGTGCCAGCTCACCATCGGTAGCGGGAACTGCAGGAGATACGCAGTATTTT. Amino acid sequence: CASSPSVAGTAGDTQYF.

The chain is built from TRBV27 and TRBJ1-1, with D maybe TRBD1 (5 bases). Trimming stripped 2 bases from V and 6 bases from J, with 13 bases between. Germline CDR1 is MNHEY and CDR2 is SMNVEV (reference sequence). The CDR3 is 14 amino acids. The DNA for the CDR3 is TGTGCCAGCAGTTTACTAGTGGGGGGAGCTGAAGCTTTCTTT. Amino acid sequence: CASSLLVGGAEAFF.

The chain employs TRBV5-1 and TRBJ2-7, with TRBD2 as a possible D gene (5 bases). The CDR3 runs 15 residues. Deletions cut 5 bases from V and 1 base from J, with 16 bases between. Germline CDR1 and CDR2: SGHRS and YFSETQ. The CDR3 sequence is CASRPDSTSSYEQYF. The DNA for the CDR3 is TGCGCCAGCAGGCCGGACTCTACTTCTTCCTACGAGCAGTACTTC.

The rearrangement uses TRBV28 and TRBJ2-7, with 8 bases aligning to TRBD1. V trimming: 4 bases; J trimming: 3 bases; junction bases outside the gene matches: 8. CDR3 length: 15 residues. CDR1 and CDR2 from the germline V gene are MDHEN and SYDVKM. The CDR3: CASSSGGATVYEQYF. CDR3 nucleotides: TGTGCCAGCAGTTCAGGGGGCGCGACGGTCTACGAGCAGTACTTC.

In this sample, this clonotype turned up a few times. The chain couples TRBV12-3 or TRBV12-4 to TRBJ2-1; 8 nucleotides align to TRBD2. CDR3 size: 16 residues. The junction had 3 bases not matched to a gene; V was cut back by 1 base and J by 1 base. CDR3 nucleotides: TGTGCCAGCAGTTTAGAAAGCGGGAGATCCTACAATGAGCAGTTCTTC. This codes for CASSLESGRSYNEQFF.

This clonotype has only a few counts. The rearrangement links TRBV20-1 to TRBJ2-1; 7 bases are a match to TRBD2. Germline CDR1 DFQATT, CDR2 SNEGSKA (reference sequence). V dropped 7 bases and J dropped 6; count of bases not matched to a gene: 9. The CDR3 runs to 13 residues. This CDR3 reads CSEGLAATNEQFF. The DNA for the CDR3 is TGCAGTGAGGGGCTAGCGGCGACCAATGAGCAGTTCTTC.

The genes are TRBV5-5 and TRBJ2-1, with 14 bases that match TRBD2. Germline lookup yields CDR1 SGHKS and CDR2 YYEKEE (reference sequence). The V segment lost 2 bases and the J segment 9 bases; nucleotides outside the gene matches: 22. The CDR3 runs 21 residues. CDR3 sequence (DNA): TGTGCCAGCAGCTTTTCCGTCTTGGGACAGGGGACTAGCGGGAGTAGGCGTGAGCAGTTCTTC. It translates to CASSFSVLGQGTSGSRREQFF.

This chain connects TRBV20-1 to TRBJ2-1; D unclear. The V gene lost 5 bases and the J gene lost 4 bases, with 15 bases spanning the gap. There are 14 residues in the CDR3. Looked up from germline, CDR1 is DFQATT and CDR2 is SNEGSKA (reference sequence). In nucleotides, the CDR3 is TGCAGTGCTCCAAGTAAGGGCGCATACAATGAGCAGTTCTTC. Protein product: CSAPSKGAYNEQFF.

This chain joins TRBV7-3 and TRBJ2-3; 8 bases map to TRBD2. J was trimmed by 14 bases and V by 1 base; bases with no gene match: 11. CDR1 and CDR2 from the germline V gene are SGHTA and FQGTGA. The length of the CDR3 is 14 residues. The CDR3 sequence: CASSLISSGGPTYF. The CDR3 nucleotides read TGTGCCAGCAGCTTAATTTCCAGCGGGGGCCCCACGTATTTT.

This clonotype showed up many times. This sequence joins TRBV29-1 and TRBJ2-5; D might be TRBD1 (8 bases). V was pared by 3 bases and J by 5 bases, with 16 bases between. Germline V gene lookup returns CDR1 SQVTM and CDR2 ANQGSEA. There are 14 residues in the CDR3. CDR3 nucleotide sequence: TGCAGCGTTGATAGCGGACAGGGAGGGGAGACCCAGTACTTC. Amino acids: CSVDSGQGGETQYF.

This clonotype has only a few counts. The chain employs TRBV7-2 and TRBJ1-2; D is ambiguous. V was shortened by 0 bases and J by 3 bases, with 11 bases between the two germline ends. The CDR3 has 15 amino acids. The germline V gene encodes CDR1 SGHTA and CDR2 FQGNSA. The DNA for the CDR3 is TGTGCCAGCAGCTTAGCGCTGGGCAGATACTATGGCTACACCTTC. It specifies CASSLALGRYYGYTF.

The gene calls are TRBV7-2 and TRBJ2-1; D might be TRBD2 (5 bases). CDR1 is SGHTA, CDR2 FQGNSA, per germline. The CDR3 length is 15 residues. The ends were cut back, 3 bases at V and 2 bases at J, with 11 bases in the middle. The CDR3 DNA is TGTGCCAGCAGCTTCCGGGGAAGTCCCTACAATGAGCAGTTCTTC. As protein: CASSFRGSPYNEQFF.

This chain joins TRBV5-1 and TRBJ1-2, with D tentatively TRBD1 (5 bases). CDR3 length: 15 residues. V was cut by 4 bases and J by 4 bases, with 17 bases left in between. CDR1 and CDR2 (germline): SGHRS, YFSETQ. CDR3: CASSLTQAGGYGYTF. Written as DNA, the CDR3 is TGCGCCAGCAGCCTAACACAGGCCGGGGGCTATGGCTACACCTTC. The variable domain in full, with the rest retrieved from reference TRBV5-1 and TRBJ1-2, is KAGVTQTPRYLIKTRGQQVTLSCSPISGHRSVSWYQQTPGQGLQFLFEYFSETQRNKGNFPGRFSGRQFSNSRSEMNVSTLELGDSALYLCASSLTQAGGYGYTFGSGTRLTVV.

This clonotype was seen only a few times. This chain joins TRBV18 and TRBJ2-7, with 10 nucleotides matching TRBD1. The V gene's germline CDR1 is KGHSH and CDR2 LQKENI. J was trimmed by 2 bases and V by 2 bases; bases with no gene match: 6. The CDR3 is 16 residues long. For the CDR3, the DNA is TGTGCCAGCTCACCAAGGGGGACAGGGGTAACCTACGAGCAGTACTTC. As protein: CASSPRGTGVTYEQYF. The whole variable domain, filled in from reference TRBV18 and TRBJ2-7, reads NAGVMQNPRHLVRRRGQEARLRCSPMKGHSHVYWYRQLPEEGLKFMVYLQKENIIDESGMPKERFSAEFPKEGPSILRIQQVVRGDSAAYFCASSPRGTGVTYEQYFGPGTRLTVT.

CDR3 sequence reads: CASSYRADETQYF. CDR3 DNA: TGTGCCAGCAGTTATCGGGCAGACGAGACCCAGTACTTC. The chain combines TRBV6-5 with TRBJ2-5; D uncertain. CDR1 MNHEY and CDR2 SVGAGI come from the germline V gene. CDR3 length: 13 amino acids. Between the trimmed V and J ends, which lost 3 bases and 5 bases, there was a span of 10 bases.

The chain recombines TRBV4-3 with TRBJ2-7; TRBD2 agrees at 10 bases. The CDR3 has 15 amino acids. After removal of 1 base from V and 4 bases from J, the junction contained 4 bases not matched to a gene. Germline V lookup: CDR1 LGHNA, CDR2 YSLEER. CDR3 DNA: TGCGCCAGCAGCCAAGTGGCTAGCGGGGGTTACGAGCAGTACTTC. It specifies CASSQVASGGYEQYF.

The V gene is TRBV20-1, the J gene TRBJ2-5; the D call may be TRBD1 or TRBD2 (5 bases each). The CDR3 spans 13 residues. Trimming pared 6 bases from V and 11 bases from J, leaving 22 bases between. Germline values: CDR1 DFQATT, CDR2 SNEGSKA (reference sequence). The CDR3 spells CSAYKGDHMEQYF. The CDR3 region has the DNA TGCAGTGCCTACAAAGGGGACCACATGGAGCAGTACTTC.

The CDR3 DNA sequence: TGCAGTGCTAGTTCACCATACTTGGAGACCCAGTACTTC. The encoded protein is CSASSPYLETQYF. The chain carries TRBV20-1 and TRBJ2-5, with D uncertain. Germline-derived CDR1 and CDR2 are DFQATT and SNEGSKA (reference sequence). The V and J ends lost 3 bases and 5 bases respectively, with 13 bases between them. This CDR3 has 13 amino acids.

The rearrangement links TRBV29-1 to TRBJ1-4, with D maybe TRBD1 (6 bases). This CDR3 region has 13 residues. CDR1 SQVTM and CDR2 ANQGSEA come from the germline V gene. Trimming left V 6 bases short and J 3 bases short, with 11 bases between. Written as DNA, the CDR3 is TGCAGCGTGGACAGCTCAGCTAATGAAAAACTGTTTTTT. Translating it yields CSVDSSANEKLFF.

This clonotype was found a few times. V usage is TRBV9 and J usage is TRBJ2-3; tentatively, D is TRBD1 or TRBD2 (5 bases each). Trimming took 3 bases from V and 4 from J, leaving 15 bases between them. This CDR3 is built from 15 residues. Germline V CDR1 and CDR2: SGDLS, YYNGEE. The CDR3 bases are TGTGCCAGCAGCGCCTCCGATGAGGGGCCAGATACGCAGTATTTT. It codes for CASSASDEGPDTQYF.

This clonotype showed up just a few times. This CDR3 is CASSLLAGTTDTQYF. CDR3 DNA sequence: TGTGCCAGCAGCTTACTAGCGGGGACCACAGATACGCAGTATTTT. This rearrangement joins TRBV7-9 to TRBJ2-3; 9 nucleotides agree with TRBD2. The trim removed 2 bases at V and 2 bases at J, leaving 2 bases unmatched. Germline V gene data show CDR1 as SEHNR and CDR2 as FQNEAQ (reference sequence). The CDR3 runs 15 residues.

The chain has TRBV12-3 or TRBV12-4 and TRBJ2-5; 7 bases are shared with TRBD2. V was clipped by 2 bases and J by 2 bases; unmatched bases: 2. This CDR3 region has 14 residues. The CDR3 region is CASSLRGRQETQYF. CDR3 bases: TGTGCCAGCAGTTTACGCGGGAGACAAGAGACCCAGTACTTC.

In the case of this clonotype: At one end, the junction sequence differs from germline, possibly due to a read error. The chain couples TRBV7-8 to TRBJ2-3; tentative D call: TRBD1 (5 bases). The CDR3 extends over 15 amino acids. Germline CDR1 reads SGHVS; CDR2 reads FQNEAQ. The CDR3, as DNA: TGTGCCAGCAGCACGACAGCTACTCTCATAGATACACAGTATTTT. This gives the protein CASSTTATLIDTQYF.

J is TRBJ2-5 and V is TRBV20-1; 8 nucleotides agree with TRBD2. Per the germline V gene, CDR1 is DFQATT and CDR2 is SNEGSKA (reference sequence). The CDR3 is 14 residues long. V was pared by 6 bases and J by 4 bases, with 10 bases of the junction left unmatched. The CDR3 sequence is CSAPTGLARETQYF. The CDR3 DNA sequence: TGCAGTGCCCCGACCGGACTAGCCCGAGAGACCCAGTACTTC.

This clonotype was observed a few times. The V gene is TRBV4-1, the J gene TRBJ2-7; D is uncertain. This CDR3 contains 14 residues. The V end was cut by 0 bases, the J end by 5 bases, with 11 bases between. From germline, CDR1 is MGHRA and CDR2 YSYEKL. DNA of the CDR3: TGCGCCAGCAGCCAAGATCCGGTTTCCGACGAGCAGTACTTC. As protein: CASSQDPVSDEQYF.

The chain has TRBV9 and TRBJ2-1, with TRBD2 matching 7 bases. Germline loops: CDR1 SGDLS, CDR2 YYNGEE. The junction had 7 bases not matched to a gene; V was cut back by 3 bases and J by 4 bases. This CDR3 has 15 amino acids. CDR3 in DNA: TGTGCCAGCAGCGAGAGGCCTAGCGGATACAATGAGCAGTTCTTC. Protein product: CASSERPSGYNEQFF.

This chain uses TRBV5-1 with TRBJ2-1, with 9 nucleotides matching TRBD1. V dropped 3 bases and J dropped 5; count of bases not matched to a gene: 6. The CDR3 is made up of 15 amino acids. Germline-derived CDR1 and CDR2 are SGHRS and YFSETQ. As DNA, the CDR3 is TGCGCCAGCAGCTCCGGGACAGGGTGGGACAATGAGCAGTTCTTC. Translating gives CASSSGTGWDNEQFF.

This clonotype was seen a few times. The CDR3 here is CASSVQGATYNEQFF. CDR3 coding DNA: TGTGCCAGCAGCGTCCAGGGGGCCACCTACAATGAGCAGTTCTTC. The chain employs TRBV9 and TRBJ2-1, with 8 bases identical to TRBD1. CDR3 length: 15 amino acids. Trimming at V came to 2 bases and at J to 2 bases, leaving 3 bases not matched to a gene. Germline V gives CDR1 SGDLS, CDR2 YYNGEE.

The V call is TRBV13, the J call TRBJ2-7; D not certain. Germline CDR1 reads PRHDT; CDR2 reads FYEKMQ (reference sequence). CDR3 length equals 15 residues. Deletions cut 0 bases from V and 2 bases from J, with 11 bases between. The chain's CDR3 is CASSLGVADAYEQYF. In DNA form, the CDR3 reads TGTGCCAGCAGCTTAGGGGTAGCCGATGCCTACGAGCAGTACTTC.

The rearrangement joins TRBV28 to TRBJ2-1; 9 nucleotides align to TRBD2. Gene TRBJ2-7 matches the end of the DNA better, so the J call may be wrong. Germline CDR1 and CDR2: MDHEN and SYDVKM. This CDR3 region has 16 residues. CDR3: CASSPTTSGPSWEQYF. CDR3 coding DNA: TGTGCCAGCAGTCCTACGACTAGCGGTCCGTCCTGGGAGCAGTACTTC.